This passage covers 29 T cell receptor beta chains from one sample sequenced in a study of CD8+ T cells in alopecia areata. As the sequencing template, cDNA was produced by extracting RNA and reverse transcribing it. This table comes from immunoSEQ multiplex PCR, and its TCRdb copy is limited to in-frame clones, with some not included. This repertoire holds about 3,200 clones, and none appear only once. Sequences were obtained from lesional skin. The source of these receptors is a C3H/HeJ mouse with alopecia areata. The MHC haplotype of the strain is H2-k.

At least ten counts were recorded for this clone. Mouse germline and gene names are used. The CDR3 end falls 4 residues outside the read, so it is completed with the germline J gene. The genes are TRBV19 and TRBJ1-4; D unclear. The germline V gene encodes CDR1 FNHDT and CDR2 SITEND (reference sequence). The CDR3 contains 14 residues. Trimming left V 3 bases short and J 2 bases short, with 8 bases between. The sequenced part of the CDR3 DNA is TGTGCCAGCAGTAAGACAAACTCCAACGAA. Encoded protein: CASSKTNSNE. The complete CDR3 sequence is CASSKTNSNERLFF.

This clone is deemed medium-sized. Gene names are the mouse ones. Read coverage stops 4 residues before the CDR3 terminus; the germline J gene supplies the remainder. The rearrangement joins TRBV13-1 to TRBJ2-3; D perhaps matches TRBD2 (6 bases). Germline loops: CDR1 NSHNY, CDR2 SYGAGN. The CDR3 is 15 amino acids. Trimming shortened V by 3 bases and J by 1 base, and 12 bases separated the two germline ends. CDR3 sequence: CASSVGVLGAETLYF. The part of the CDR3 DNA that was read is TGTGCCAGCAGTGTGGGGGTCCTCGGTGCAGAA.

Concerning this clone itself: Gene names are the mouse ones. The observed sequence ends 4 residues before the CDR3 terminus, with the missing tail filled in from the germline J gene. The J gene is TRBJ2-7, the V gene TRBV24, with 8 bases fitting TRBD2. The CDR3 runs to 15 residues. The germline gives CDR1 KGHTA, CDR2 FRNEEI. CDR3: CASSLYRWGGYEQYF. The part of the CDR3 DNA that was read is TGTGCCAGCAGTCTGTACAGGTGGGGGGGGTAT.

This clone was seen many times. At residue 11, the DNA translation does not agree with TCRdb's protein; the protein displayed here is the one encoded by the DNA. Genes and germline are mouse. Read coverage stops 3 residues before the CDR3 terminus; the germline J gene supplies the remainder. V gene TRBV29 combines with J gene TRBJ1-6, with D hard to call. TRBJ1-6 belongs to the ORF category, with a function that is uncertain. The CDR3 extends over 14 amino acids. Trimming pared 2 bases from V and 4 bases from J, leaving 6 bases between. Per the germline V gene, CDR1 is MSHET and CDR2 is SYDVDS. CDR3 DNA (partial): TGTGCTAGCAGTTTAAACAAATATAATTCGCCC. Its translation: CASSLNKYNSP. The CDR3 in its entirety is CASSLNKYNSPLYF.

This clone has more than one count but fewer than ten. This could be a read error, since a much larger clone is one nucleotide away. Gene names denote mouse genes. Read data end 4 residues before the CDR3 end; the end is taken from the germline J gene. Distinct nucleotide sequences in the sample also encode this CDR3. V gene TRBV4 combines with J gene TRBJ1-2; D possibly corresponds to TRBD1 (6 bases). Germline V gene sequence: CDR1 LGHDT, CDR2 YNNKQL (reference sequence). V lost 5 bases to trimming and J lost 0 bases, with 10 bases between them. The CDR3 consists of 14 residues. Incomplete CDR3 DNA: TGTGCCAGCAGCCGGGACACCGCAAACTCC. This codes for CASSRDTANS. The complete CDR3 sequence is CASSRDTANSDYTF. The variable domain in full, completed from reference TRBV4 and TRBJ1-2, reads ETAVFQTPNYHVTQVGNEVSFNCKQTLGHDTMYWYKQDSKKLLKIMFSYNNKQLIVNETVPRRFSPQSSDKAHLNLRIKSVEPEDSAVYLCASSRDTANSDYTFGSGTRLLVI.

This clone showed up many times. Gene and germline names: mouse. From the germline J gene comes the end of the CDR3, since the read stops 4 residues before it. This sequence joins TRBV13-1 and TRBJ2-5, with 8 nucleotides matching TRBD2. The V and J ends lost 0 bases and 3 bases, in that order; junction bases with no gene match: 0. There are 14 residues in the CDR3. The V gene's germline CDR1 is NSHNY and CDR2 SYGAGN. This CDR3 reads CASSDDWGQDTQYF. Partial CDR3 DNA: TGTGCCAGCAGTGATGACTGGGGGCAAGAC.

This clone was seen repeatedly, ten times or more. The genes are named according to mouse. The read is 4 residues too short to cover the CDR3 end, so that end is filled in from the germline J gene. The chain is built from TRBV13-3 and TRBJ2-7, with 9 bases identical to TRBD2. Per germline, CDR1 NNHDY and CDR2 SYVADS. This CDR3 region has 14 residues. The CDR3 region is CASSEWTGEYEQYF. Partial CDR3 DNA: TGTGCCAGCAGTGAGTGGACTGGGGAATAT.

There are many counts of this clone. Any gene name here is a mouse gene name. The read comes to an end 4 residues before the CDR3 does, leaving the germline J gene to fill in the end. The gene calls are TRBV19 and TRBJ2-5; no reliable D call. The CDR3 is made up of 15 amino acids. V was trimmed by 0 bases and J by 0 bases, leaving 8 bases between them. CDR1 FNHDT and CDR2 SITEND come from the germline V gene (reference sequence). CDR3: CASSIGGFNQDTQYF. The covered CDR3 bases are TGTGCCAGCAGTATAGGAGGGTTTAACCAAGAC.

In the case of this clone: Gene names and germline refer to mouse. Incomplete CDR3 DNA: TGTGCCAGCAGCTTCCCGGGACTGGGGGGCTATGCT. It encodes CASSFPGLGGYA. The full-length CDR3 reads as CASSFPGLGGYAEQFF. The chain uses TRBV13-1 and TRBJ2-1, with 12 bases lining up with TRBD2. The observed sequence ends 4 residues before the CDR3 terminus, with the missing tail filled in from the germline J gene. The junction had 6 bases not matched to a gene; V was cut back by 5 bases and J by 3 bases. The CDR3 is 16 amino acids. Germline V CDR1 and CDR2: NSHNY, SYGAGN.

Points on this clone: Mouse germline and gene names are used. The read finishes 4 residues shy of the CDR3 end, and the germline J gene is used to complete it. V is TRBV16 and J is TRBJ2-3; D possibly corresponds to TRBD1 (5 bases). Germline assignment: CDR1 SGHSA and CDR2 FRNQAP. V dropped 1 base and J dropped 0 bases, with 8 bases sitting between them. This CDR3 spans 15 amino acids. The CDR3 DNA, read in part, is TGTGCAAGCAGCTTAGTACAGGATAGTGCAGAA. This gives the protein CASSLVQDSAE. The entire CDR3 protein is CASSLVQDSAETLYF.

By proportion, this clone is medium-sized. The gene symbols are mouse symbols. The CDR3 DNA, read in part, is TGCACCTGCAGTGCAGTTGAGGGCGAA. This sequence encodes CTCSAVEGE. The full CDR3 reads CTCSAVEGERLFF. The chain combines TRBV1 with TRBJ1-4; D remains unclear. The CDR3 end lies 4 residues beyond the end of the read and is filled in from the germline J gene. CDR1 is NSQYPW, CDR2 LRSPGD, per germline (reference sequence). CDR3 length equals 13 residues. Variable domain in full (rest from reference TRBV1 and TRBJ1-4): VTLLEQNPRWRLVPRGQAVNLRCILKNSQYPWMSWYQQDLQKQLQWLFTLRSPGDKEVKSLPGADYLATRVTDTELRLQVANMSQGRTLYCTCSAVEGERLFFGHGTKLSVL.

Many counts were recorded for this clone. Gene names and germline match the mouse. CDR3 sequence reads: CASSILDRTSAETLYF. The covered CDR3 bases are TGTGCCAGCAGTATATTGGACAGGACTAGTGCAGAA. The rearrangement uses TRBV19 and TRBJ2-3, with 7 bases lining up with TRBD1. Read sequence stops 4 residues before the CDR3 end, and the germline J gene provides the missing end. V trimming: 1 base; J trimming: 0 bases; junction bases outside the gene matches: 5. CDR3 length: 16 residues. Per germline, CDR1 FNHDT and CDR2 SITEND (reference sequence).

Many counts were recorded for this clone. Here the gene names and germline are mouse. Coverage ceases 4 residues before the CDR3 finishes, and the germline J gene fills in the end. The V call is TRBV13-1, the J call TRBJ2-3, with 8 bases lining up with TRBD2. Looked up from germline, CDR1 is NSHNY and CDR2 is SYGAGN. Unmatched junction bases numbered 2, after V lost 5 bases and J lost 0 bases. The CDR3 length is 14 residues. CDR3 DNA (partial): TGTGCCAGCAGGGACTGGGCGAGTGCAGAA. Encoded protein: CASRDWASAE. The entire CDR3 protein is CASRDWASAETLYF.

Worth noting for this clone: Mouse germline and gene names are used. The read ends 4 residues shy of where the CDR3 ends; the end is completed using the germline J gene. V and J are TRBV12-1 and TRBJ2-7; 11 bases fit TRBD2. With V trimmed by 7 bases and J by 0 bases, 4 bases remained unmatched. The CDR3 spans 14 residues. The germline gives CDR1 SGHSN, CDR2 HYEKVE. The CDR3 reads CARSTGGDSYEQYF. The part of the CDR3 DNA that was read is TGTGCCAGGTCGACTGGGGGGGACTCCTAT. Combining the CDR3 with reference TRBV12-1 and TRBJ2-7 gives the whole variable domain DSGVVQSPRHIIKEKGGRSVLTCIPISGHSNVVWYQQTLGKELKFLIQHYEKVERDKGFLPSRFSVQQFDDYHSEMNMSALELEDSAMYFCARSTGGDSYEQYFGPGTRLTVL.

This clone was counted at least ten times. Gene names and germline refer to mouse. The CDR3 end lies 4 residues beyond the end of the read and is filled in from the germline J gene. The chain joins TRBV1 to TRBJ2-5, with 8 positions matching TRBD1. Germline assignment: CDR1 NSQYPW and CDR2 LRSPGD (reference sequence). CDR3 length: 13 amino acids. CDR3: CTCSAGDRDTQYF. Partial CDR3 DNA: TGCACCTGCAGTGCAGGGGACAGGGAC. Based on the CDR3 plus reference TRBV1 and TRBJ2-5, the full variable domain is VTLLEQNPRWRLVPRGQAVNLRCILKNSQYPWMSWYQQDLQKQLQWLFTLRSPGDKEVKSLPGADYLATRVTDTELRLQVANMSQGRTLYCTCSAGDRDTQYFGPGTRLLVL.

This clone has only a few counts. Translating the DNA gives a protein that differs from the TCRdb entry at residue 12; the protein shown here is that DNA translation. The genes are named according to mouse. The covered CDR3 bases are TGTGCCAGCAGTGTGACAGGGAATTCTGGAAATGCG. This translates into CASSVTGNSGNA. The full CDR3 reads CASSVTGNSGNALYF. This chain uses TRBV13-3 with TRBJ1-3; 7 bases are shared with TRBD1. The read finishes 3 residues shy of the CDR3 end, and the germline J gene is used to complete it. Germline CDR1 and CDR2: NNHDY and SYVADS. This CDR3 spans 15 amino acids.

This clone was counted only a few times. Mouse names are used for the genes. The DNA ends 4 residues before the CDR3 does, and the rest of the CDR3 is filled in from the germline J gene. The rearrangement joins TRBV5 to TRBJ2-3; 12 nucleotides line up with TRBD2. CDR3 size: 15 residues. With V trimmed by 4 bases and J by 2 bases, 1 base remained unmatched. The germline V gene encodes CDR1 LGHNA and CDR2 YNLKQL (reference sequence). The CDR3 DNA, read in part, is TGTGCCAGCAGCCGGACTGGGGGGGTTGCAGAA. It codes for CASSRTGGVAE. The CDR3 in full is CASSRTGGVAETLYF.

This clone was observed a few times. Being one base from a much bigger clone, this may be a read error. Gene names follow the mouse nomenclature. This CDR3 reads CASSIWGGQDTQYF. CDR3 bases read: TGTGCCAGCAGTATTTGGGGGGGCCAAGAC. The chain combines TRBV2 with TRBJ2-5; 8 bases match TRBD2. The CDR3 end falls 4 residues outside the read, so it is completed with the germline J gene. V lost 6 bases and J lost 2; bases outside the gene matches: 4. The CDR3 is 14 amino acids. The V gene's germline CDR1 is LGHNA and CDR2 YSYQKL.

At least ten counts were recorded for this clone. Gene names denote mouse genes. The read is 4 residues too short to cover the CDR3 end, so that end is filled in from the germline J gene. The chain joins TRBV5 to TRBJ2-7; D is ambiguous. V lost 3 bases and J 0 bases, leaving 3 bases between the germline ends. The CDR3 is made up of 12 amino acids. Germline V lookup: CDR1 LGHNA, CDR2 YNLKQL (reference sequence). CDR3 DNA, as far as it was read: TGTGCCAGCAGCCACTTCTCCTAT. Its protein product is CASSHFSY. The full CDR3 reads CASSHFSYEQYF.

This clone was detected many times. Germline and genes: mouse. Read coverage stops 4 residues before the CDR3 terminus; the germline J gene supplies the remainder. V usage is TRBV13-2 and J usage is TRBJ1-2; 8 bases fit TRBD1. The length of the CDR3 is 15 residues. Germline trimming cut 0 bases from V and 0 bases from J; bases unmatched to any gene: 1. CDR1 NNHNN and CDR2 SYGAGS come from the germline V gene (reference sequence). The CDR3 DNA, read in part, is TGTGCCAGCGGTGATGGGACAGGGACAAACTCC. This encodes CASGDGTGTNS. The entire CDR3 protein is CASGDGTGTNSDYTF.

This clone was observed at least ten times. At residue 12, the TCRdb protein and translated DNA are inconsistent; the protein given comes from the DNA. Genes here carry mouse names. The read terminates 3 residues ahead of where the CDR3 ends, so the germline J gene completes it. The V gene is TRBV13-1, the J gene TRBJ1-3; D remains unclear. This CDR3 is 15 amino acids long. The V end was cut by 1 base, the J end by 0 bases, with 8 bases between. Germline V gives CDR1 NSHNY, CDR2 SYGAGN. The covered CDR3 bases are TGTGCCAGCAGTGATTCCCAGTTTTCTGGAAATACG. Its protein product is CASSDSQFSGNT. The whole CDR3 protein reads CASSDSQFSGNTLYF.

This clone was observed a few times. The genes are named according to mouse. Read coverage stops 4 residues before the CDR3 terminus; the germline J gene supplies the remainder. The chain is built from TRBV16 and TRBJ2-4; the match to TRBD2 covers 8 bases. V trimming: 7 bases; J trimming: 3 bases; junction bases outside the gene matches: 6. Germline CDR1 reads SGHSA; CDR2 reads FRNQAP. This CDR3 comprises 14 residues. CDR3 DNA (partial): TGTGCAAGCAACCCCTGGGGGGCCCAAAAC. This encodes CASNPWGAQN. The CDR3 as a whole reads CASNPWGAQNTLYF. The variable domain in full, with the rest retrieved from reference TRBV16 and TRBJ2-4, is NAGVIQTPRHKVTGKGQEATLWCEPISGHSAVFWYRQTIVQGLEFLTYFRNQAPIDDSGMPKERFSAQMPNQSHSTLKIQSTQPQDSAVYLCASNPWGAQNTLYFGAGTRLSVL.

This clone was detected only a few times. Genes here carry mouse names. The DNA ends 4 residues before the CDR3 does, and the rest of the CDR3 is filled in from the germline J gene. This rearrangement joins TRBV15 to TRBJ1-4; D perhaps matches TRBD1 (6 bases). Germline V CDR1 and CDR2: SGHND, FRSKSL. CDR3 size: 15 residues. V lost 6 bases and J lost 0, with 11 bases in between. The CDR3 here is CASSRGTISNERLFF. CDR3 bases read: TGTGCCAGCAGCCGGGGGACAATTTCCAACGAA.

A remark on this clone: Mouse germline and gene names are used. The read halts 4 residues ahead of the CDR3 end, with the missing end drawn from the germline J gene. The chain has TRBV31 and TRBJ2-5, with TRBD1 as a possible D gene (6 bases). This CDR3 is built from 13 residues. CDR1 and CDR2 from the germline V gene are GKSSPN and SITVG. This CDR3 is CAWSLYREDTQYF. The part of the CDR3 DNA that was read is TGTGCCTGGAGTCTCTACAGGGAGGAC.

This clone rates as large. These gene names are mouse names. The CDR3 end lies 4 residues beyond the end of the read and is filled in from the germline J gene. The J gene is TRBJ2-2, the V gene TRBV1, with a possible D match to TRBD2 (6 bases). V lost 3 bases and J lost 3, with 11 bases in between. Germline loops: CDR1 NSQYPW, CDR2 LRSPGD (reference sequence). This CDR3 has 15 amino acids. The covered CDR3 bases are TGCACCTGCAGTGCGCTGCGGGGGGACACCGGG. Its translation is CTCSALRGDTG. The complete CDR3 sequence is CTCSALRGDTGQLYF.

This clone was picked up many times. The genes and germline here are from mouse. The read stops 4 residues short of the end of the CDR3; the missing end is completed from the germline J gene. The rearrangement uses TRBV17 and TRBJ2-2; TRBD1 agrees at 7 bases. Germline loops: CDR1 MNHDT, CDR2 YYDKIL. After removal of 1 base from V and 1 base from J, the junction contained 3 bases not matched to a gene. This CDR3 has 16 residues. The covered CDR3 bases are TGTGCTAGCAGTAGAGGACAGGGAAAAAACACCGGG. Amino acid sequence: CASSRGQGKNTG. The entire CDR3 is CASSRGQGKNTGQLYF.

This clone was recorded at least ten times. The gene names here belong to mouse. The read terminates 4 residues ahead of where the CDR3 ends, so the germline J gene completes it. The V and J genes are TRBV13-2 and TRBJ2-1, with 10 nucleotides matching TRBD2. Germline V gene sequence: CDR1 NNHNN, CDR2 SYGAGS (reference sequence). CDR3 length: 14 residues. The CDR3 protein is CASGALGGRAEQFF. The sequenced CDR3 bases are TGTGCCAGCGGTGCTCTGGGGGGGCGGGCT.

In its sample, this clone was seen many times. Gene names follow the mouse nomenclature. Sequencing ends 4 residues short of the CDR3 end; the germline J gene provides the rest. The chain carries TRBV16 and TRBJ1-1, with 9 nucleotides matching TRBD1. The ends lost 5 bases at V and 1 base at J; junction bases unmatched: 2. The CDR3 extends over 14 amino acids. The V gene's germline CDR1 is SGHSA and CDR2 FRNQAP. Incomplete CDR3 DNA: TGTGCAAGCAGCCCGGGACAGGGAAACACA. Amino acids: CASSPGQGNT. The full CDR3 is CASSPGQGNTEVFF.

This clone is medium-sized by share. The genes are named according to mouse. The part of the CDR3 DNA that was read is TGTGCCAGCAGCCAAGATACAGGGGGTGCAGAA. Its translation is CASSQDTGGAE. The entire CDR3 protein reads CASSQDTGGAETLYF. This chain connects TRBV5 to TRBJ2-3, with 7 bases fitting TRBD1. The CDR3 is cut off 4 residues early in the read; its end comes from the germline J gene. The CDR3 totals 15 residues. Germline V gene lookup returns CDR1 LGHNA and CDR2 YNLKQL (reference sequence). V lost 0 bases, J lost 1 base, and 1 base stayed unmatched.